The clone carrying this T cell receptor (beta chain) was seen a handful of times. Its antigen is not identified. This CDR3 comprises 15 residues. V lost 1 base, J lost 5 bases, and 14 bases lay in between. CDR1 is SEHNR, CDR2 FQNEAQ, per germline (reference sequence). This sample was taken from a study of early T cells in non-severe SARS-CoV-2 infection. As for the study in general: The sequenced material was bulk RNA from unsorted whole blood, and its chains were unpaired. Study findings and constraints: VDJdb-based matching was biased toward anti-spike CD8 responses and missed private and CD4 specificities.

Unique molecular identifiers (one per individual cDNA molecule) were attached. MiXCR, run by TCRdb on the 5' RACE reads, gives a single entry per CDR3 protein. Among about 66,000 distinct CDR3 sequences, 15% to 20% were seen once, and the ten largest hold 7.5% to 10%. This sequence joins TRBV7-9 and TRBJ2-5, with D maybe TRBD2 (5 bases). The input for sequencing was whole blood, taken at baseline. The source of this sequence is an adult who was a healthcare worker with PCR-confirmed SARS-CoV-2 infection or an uninfected control (not recorded which). CDR3 region: CASSLDGSLVETQYF. DNA of the CDR3: TGTGCCAGCAGCTTAGATGGGAGTCTCGTGGAGACCCAGTACTTC. Full variable domain (remainder filled in from reference TRBV7-9 and TRBJ2-5): DTGVSQNPRHKITKRGQNVTFRCDPISEHNRLYWYRQTLGQGPEFLTYFQNEAQLEKSRLLSDRFSAERPKGSFSTLEIQRTEQGDSAMYLCASSLDGSLVETQYFGPGTRLLVL.